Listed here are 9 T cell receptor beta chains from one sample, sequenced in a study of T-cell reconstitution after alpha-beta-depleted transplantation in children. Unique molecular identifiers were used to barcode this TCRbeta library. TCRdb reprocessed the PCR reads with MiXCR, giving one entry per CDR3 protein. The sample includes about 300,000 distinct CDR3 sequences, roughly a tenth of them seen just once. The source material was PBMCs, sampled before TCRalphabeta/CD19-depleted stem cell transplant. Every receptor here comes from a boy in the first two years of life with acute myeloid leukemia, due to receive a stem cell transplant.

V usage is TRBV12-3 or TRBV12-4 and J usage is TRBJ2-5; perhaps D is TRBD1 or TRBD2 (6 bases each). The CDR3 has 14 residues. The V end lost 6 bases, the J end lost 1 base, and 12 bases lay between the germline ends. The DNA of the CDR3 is TGTGCCAGCAGATACAGGGACTCCCAAGAGACCCAGTACTTC. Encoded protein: CASRYRDSQETQYF.

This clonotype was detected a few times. The CDR3: CSARDLTSGKGELFF. The CDR3 DNA follows: TGCAGTGCTAGAGATCTCACTAGCGGGAAGGGGGAGCTGTTTTTT. The chain links TRBV20-1 to TRBJ2-2, with 10 bases fitting TRBD2. Looked up from germline, CDR1 is DFQATT and CDR2 is SNEGSKA (reference sequence). V lost 0 bases, J lost 8 bases, and 6 bases stayed unmatched. CDR3 length: 15 residues.

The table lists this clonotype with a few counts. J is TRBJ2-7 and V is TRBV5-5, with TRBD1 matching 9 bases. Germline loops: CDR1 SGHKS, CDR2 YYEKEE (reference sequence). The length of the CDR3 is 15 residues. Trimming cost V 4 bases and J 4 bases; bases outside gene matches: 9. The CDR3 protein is CASSLPTGTGYEQYF. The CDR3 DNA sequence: TGTGCCAGCAGCCTGCCCACCGGGACAGGGTACGAGCAGTACTTC.

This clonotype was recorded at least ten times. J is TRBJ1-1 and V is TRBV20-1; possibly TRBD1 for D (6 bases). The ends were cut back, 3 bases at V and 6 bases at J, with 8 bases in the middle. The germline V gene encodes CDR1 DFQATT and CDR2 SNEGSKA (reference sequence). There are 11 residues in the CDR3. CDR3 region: CSASPGAEAFF. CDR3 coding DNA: TGCAGTGCTAGCCCAGGGGCTGAAGCTTTCTTT.

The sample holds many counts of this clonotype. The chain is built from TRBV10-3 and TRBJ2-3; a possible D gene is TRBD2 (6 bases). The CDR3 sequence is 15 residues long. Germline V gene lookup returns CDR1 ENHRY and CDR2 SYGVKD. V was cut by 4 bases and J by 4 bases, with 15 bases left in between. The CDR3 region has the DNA TGTGCCATCAGTGGAATAGCGGAAGGGGCAGATACGCAGTATTTT. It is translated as CAISGIAEGADTQYF.

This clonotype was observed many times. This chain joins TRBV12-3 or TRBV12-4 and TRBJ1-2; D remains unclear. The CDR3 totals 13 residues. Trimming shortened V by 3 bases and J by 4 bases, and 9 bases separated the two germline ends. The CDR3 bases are TGTGCCAGCAGTTTGCCAGGTGCCTATGGCTACACCTTC. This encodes CASSLPGAYGYTF.

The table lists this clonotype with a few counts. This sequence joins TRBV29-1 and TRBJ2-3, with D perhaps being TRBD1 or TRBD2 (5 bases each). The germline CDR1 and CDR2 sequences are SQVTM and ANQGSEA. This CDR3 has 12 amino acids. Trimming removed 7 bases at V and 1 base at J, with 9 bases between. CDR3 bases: TGCAGCGGGGACCAGGGCACAGATACGCAGTATTTT. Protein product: CSGDQGTDTQYF.

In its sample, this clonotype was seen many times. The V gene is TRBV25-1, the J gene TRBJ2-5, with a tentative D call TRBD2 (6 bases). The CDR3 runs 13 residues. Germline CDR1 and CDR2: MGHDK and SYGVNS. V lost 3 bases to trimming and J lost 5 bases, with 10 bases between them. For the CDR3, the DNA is TGTGCCAGCAGTGACGGGACTGGCGAGACCCAGTACTTC. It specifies CASSDGTGETQYF.

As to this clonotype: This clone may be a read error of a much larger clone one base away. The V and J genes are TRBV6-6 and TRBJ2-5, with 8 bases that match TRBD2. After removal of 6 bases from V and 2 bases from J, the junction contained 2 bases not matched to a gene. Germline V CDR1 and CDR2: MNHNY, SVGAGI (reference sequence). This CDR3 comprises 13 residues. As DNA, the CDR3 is TGTGCCAGCAGGCGGGGGGCGCAAGAGACCCAGTACTTC. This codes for CASRRGAQETQYF.